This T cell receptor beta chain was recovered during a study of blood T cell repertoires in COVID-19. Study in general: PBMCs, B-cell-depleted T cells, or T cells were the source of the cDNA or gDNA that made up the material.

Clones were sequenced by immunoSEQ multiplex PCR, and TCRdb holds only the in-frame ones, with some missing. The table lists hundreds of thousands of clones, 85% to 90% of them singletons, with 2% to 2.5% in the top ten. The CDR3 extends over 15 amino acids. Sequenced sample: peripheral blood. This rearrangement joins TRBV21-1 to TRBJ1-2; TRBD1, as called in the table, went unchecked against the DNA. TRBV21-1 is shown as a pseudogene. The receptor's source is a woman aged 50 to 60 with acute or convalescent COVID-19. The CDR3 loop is CASSQSRDSFYGYTF. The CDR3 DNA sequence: TGTGCCAGCAGCCAGTCCCGGGACAGTTTCTATGGCTACACCTTC.